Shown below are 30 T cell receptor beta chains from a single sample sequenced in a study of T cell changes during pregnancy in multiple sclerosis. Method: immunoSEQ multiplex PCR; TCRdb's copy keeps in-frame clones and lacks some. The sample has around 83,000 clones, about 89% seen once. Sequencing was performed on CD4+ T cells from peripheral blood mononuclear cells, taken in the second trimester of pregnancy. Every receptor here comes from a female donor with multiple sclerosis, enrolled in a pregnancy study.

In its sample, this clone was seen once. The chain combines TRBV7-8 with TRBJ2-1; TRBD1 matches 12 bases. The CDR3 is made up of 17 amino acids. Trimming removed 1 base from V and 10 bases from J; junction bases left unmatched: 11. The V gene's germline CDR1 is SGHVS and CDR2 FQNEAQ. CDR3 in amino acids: CASSLVFGTGGKSEQFF. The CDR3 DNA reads TGTGCCAGCAGCTTAGTCTTTGGGACAGGGGGCAAGTCCGAGCAGTTCTTC.

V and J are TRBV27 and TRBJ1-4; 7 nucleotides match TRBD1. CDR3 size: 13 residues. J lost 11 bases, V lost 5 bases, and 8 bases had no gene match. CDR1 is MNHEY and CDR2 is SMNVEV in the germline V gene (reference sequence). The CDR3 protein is CASSPVRDSKLFF. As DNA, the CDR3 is TGTGCCAGCAGTCCCGTAAGGGACAGTAAACTGTTTTTT.

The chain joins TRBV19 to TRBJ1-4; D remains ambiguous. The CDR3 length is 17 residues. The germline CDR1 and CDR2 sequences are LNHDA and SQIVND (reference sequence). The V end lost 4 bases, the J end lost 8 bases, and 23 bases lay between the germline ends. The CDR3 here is CASSTNSPFPGGEKLFF. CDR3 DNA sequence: TGTGCCAGTAGTACCAACTCGCCATTCCCGGGAGGAGAAAAACTGTTTTTT.

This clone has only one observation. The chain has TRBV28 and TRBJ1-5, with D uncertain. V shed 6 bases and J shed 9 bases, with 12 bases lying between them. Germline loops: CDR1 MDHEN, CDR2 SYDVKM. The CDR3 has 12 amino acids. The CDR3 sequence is CASREEDRPQHF. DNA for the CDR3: TGTGCCAGCAGAGAGGAGGACCGGCCCCAGCATTTT.

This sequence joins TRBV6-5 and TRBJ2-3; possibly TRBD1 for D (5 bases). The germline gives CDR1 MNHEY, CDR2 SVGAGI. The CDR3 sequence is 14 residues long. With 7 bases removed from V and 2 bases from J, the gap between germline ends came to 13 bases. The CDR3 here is CASIWGGPTDTQYF. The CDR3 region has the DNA TGTGCCAGCATTTGGGGCGGTCCCACAGATACGCAGTATTTT.

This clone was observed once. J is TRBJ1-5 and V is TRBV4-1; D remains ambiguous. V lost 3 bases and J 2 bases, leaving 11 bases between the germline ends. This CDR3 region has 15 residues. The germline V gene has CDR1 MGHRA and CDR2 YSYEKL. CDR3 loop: CASSHLFLGNQPQHF. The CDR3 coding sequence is TGCGCCAGCAGCCATCTTTTCCTTGGCAATCAGCCCCAGCATTTT.

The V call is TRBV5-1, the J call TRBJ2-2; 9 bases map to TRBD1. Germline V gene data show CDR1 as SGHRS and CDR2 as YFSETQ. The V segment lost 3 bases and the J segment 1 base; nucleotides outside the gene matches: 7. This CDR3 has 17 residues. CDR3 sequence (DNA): TGCGCCAGCAGCTACAACCGGGACAGGGTGAACACCGGGGAGCTGTTTTTT. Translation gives CASSYNRDRVNTGELFF.

The CDR3 spells CASSQIAGSTDTQYF. The CDR3 bases are TGTGCCAGCAGCCAAATAGCGGGGAGCACAGATACGCAGTATTTT. This chain uses TRBV9 with TRBJ2-3; 8 nucleotides line up with TRBD2. CDR3 size: 15 residues. Germline V gives CDR1 SGDLS, CDR2 YYNGEE. The V gene end was trimmed by 4 bases and the J gene end by 0 bases; junction bases not matched to a gene: 4.

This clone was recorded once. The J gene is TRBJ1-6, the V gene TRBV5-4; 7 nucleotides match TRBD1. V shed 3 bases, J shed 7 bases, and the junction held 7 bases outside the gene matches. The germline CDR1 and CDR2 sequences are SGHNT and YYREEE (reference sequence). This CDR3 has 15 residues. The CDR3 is CASSSRTGQNSPLHF. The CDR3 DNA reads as TGTGCCAGCAGCTCCCGGACAGGTCAAAATTCACCCCTCCACTTT.

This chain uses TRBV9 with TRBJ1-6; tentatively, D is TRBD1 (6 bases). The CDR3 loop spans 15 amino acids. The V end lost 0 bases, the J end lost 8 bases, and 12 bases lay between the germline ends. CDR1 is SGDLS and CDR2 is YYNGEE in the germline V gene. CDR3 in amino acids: CASSVGGGMYSPLHF. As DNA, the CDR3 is TGTGCCAGCAGCGTAGGAGGGGGTATGTATTCACCCCTCCACTTT.

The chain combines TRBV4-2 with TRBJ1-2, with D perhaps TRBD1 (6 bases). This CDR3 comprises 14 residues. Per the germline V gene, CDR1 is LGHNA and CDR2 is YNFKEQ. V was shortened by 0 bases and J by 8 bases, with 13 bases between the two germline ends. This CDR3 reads CASSQDTRQGGYTF. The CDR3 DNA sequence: TGTGCCAGCAGCCAAGATACACGGCAGGGGGGCTACACCTTC.

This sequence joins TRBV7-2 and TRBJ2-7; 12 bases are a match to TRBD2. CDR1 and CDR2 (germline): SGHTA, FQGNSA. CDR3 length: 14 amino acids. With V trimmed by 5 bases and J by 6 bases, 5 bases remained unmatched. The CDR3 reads CASSPSGRAVEQYF. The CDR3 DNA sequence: TGTGCCAGCAGCCCTAGCGGGAGGGCCGTCGAGCAGTACTTC.

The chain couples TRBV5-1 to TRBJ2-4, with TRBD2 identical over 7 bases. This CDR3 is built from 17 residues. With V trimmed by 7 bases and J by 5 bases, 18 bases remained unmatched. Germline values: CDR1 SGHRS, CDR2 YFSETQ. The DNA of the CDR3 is TGCGCCAGCTACGGGGAGGGCTTGTCAGGTGTAGAAAACATTCAGTACTTC. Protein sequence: CASYGEGLSGVENIQYF.

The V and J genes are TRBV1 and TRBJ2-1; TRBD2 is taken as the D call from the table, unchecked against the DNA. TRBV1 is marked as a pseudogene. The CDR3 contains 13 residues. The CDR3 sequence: CTSSQDGCNEQFF. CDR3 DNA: TGCACCAGCAGCCAAGACGGGTGCAATGAGCAGTTCTTC.

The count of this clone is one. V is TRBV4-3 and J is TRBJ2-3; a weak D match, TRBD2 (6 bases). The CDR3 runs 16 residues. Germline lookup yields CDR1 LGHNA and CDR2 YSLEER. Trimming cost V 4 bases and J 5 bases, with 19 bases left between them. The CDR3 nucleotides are TGCGCCAGCAGCCCCCACGGGACTGACTTAGGAGATACGCAGTATTTT. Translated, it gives CASSPHGTDLGDTQYF.

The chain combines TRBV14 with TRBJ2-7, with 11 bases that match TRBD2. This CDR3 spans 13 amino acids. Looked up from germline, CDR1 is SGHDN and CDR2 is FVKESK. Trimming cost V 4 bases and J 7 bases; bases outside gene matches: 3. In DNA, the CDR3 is TGTGCCAGCAGCCTGACTAGCGGGGTTGAGCAGTACTTC. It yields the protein CASSLTSGVEQYF. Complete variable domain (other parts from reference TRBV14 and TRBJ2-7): EAGVTQFPSHSVIEKGQTVTLRCDPISGHDNLYWYRRVMGKEIKFLLHFVKESKQDESGMPNNRFLAERTGGTYSTLKVQPAELEDSGVYFCASSLTSGVEQYFGPGTRLTVT.

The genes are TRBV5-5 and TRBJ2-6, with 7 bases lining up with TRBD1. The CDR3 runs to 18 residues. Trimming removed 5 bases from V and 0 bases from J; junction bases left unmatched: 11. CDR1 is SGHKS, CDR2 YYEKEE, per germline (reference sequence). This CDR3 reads CASSKQYRGSSGANVLTF. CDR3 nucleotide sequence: TGTGCCAGCAGTAAGCAGTACAGGGGAAGCTCTGGGGCCAACGTCCTGACTTTC.

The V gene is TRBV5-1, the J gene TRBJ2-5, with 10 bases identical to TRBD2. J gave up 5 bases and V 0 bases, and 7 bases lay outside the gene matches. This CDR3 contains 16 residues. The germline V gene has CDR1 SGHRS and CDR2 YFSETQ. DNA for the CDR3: TGCGCCAGCAGCTTGGGGCCTAGCGGGAGTAGGGAGACCCAGTACTTC. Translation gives CASSLGPSGSRETQYF.

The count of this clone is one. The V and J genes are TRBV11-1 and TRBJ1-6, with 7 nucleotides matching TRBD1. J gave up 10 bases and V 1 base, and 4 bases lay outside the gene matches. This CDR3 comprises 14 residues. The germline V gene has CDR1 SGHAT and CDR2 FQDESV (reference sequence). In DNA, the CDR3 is TGTGCCAGCAGCTTAGGACAGGGAAGCTCACCCCTCCACTTT. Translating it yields CASSLGQGSSPLHF.

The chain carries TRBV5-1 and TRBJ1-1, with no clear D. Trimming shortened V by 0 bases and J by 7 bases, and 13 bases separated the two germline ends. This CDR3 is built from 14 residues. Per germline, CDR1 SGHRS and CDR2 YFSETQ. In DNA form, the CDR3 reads TGCGCCAGCAGCTTGGGGGGAGGAGGCCATGAAGCTTTCTTT. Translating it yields CASSLGGGGHEAFF.

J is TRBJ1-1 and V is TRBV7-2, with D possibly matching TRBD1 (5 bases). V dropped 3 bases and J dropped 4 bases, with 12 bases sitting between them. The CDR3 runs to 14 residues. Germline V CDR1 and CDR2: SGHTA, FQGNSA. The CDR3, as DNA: TGTGCCAGCAGCTTGATTGGGGGAGGCACTGAAGCTTTCTTT. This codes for CASSLIGGGTEAFF. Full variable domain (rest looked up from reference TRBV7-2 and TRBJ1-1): GAGVSQSPSNKVTEKGKDVELRCDPISGHTALYWYRQSLGQGLEFLIYFQGNSAPDKSGLPSDRFSAERTGGSVSTLTIQRTQQEDSAVYLCASSLIGGGTEAFFGQGTRLTVV.

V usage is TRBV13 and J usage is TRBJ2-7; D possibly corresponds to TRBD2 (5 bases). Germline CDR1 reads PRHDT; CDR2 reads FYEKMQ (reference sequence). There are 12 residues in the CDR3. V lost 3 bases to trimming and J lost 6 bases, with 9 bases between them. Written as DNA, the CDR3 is TGTGCCAGCAGCTTGGCGGGCGCCGAGCAGTACTTC. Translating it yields CASSLAGAEQYF. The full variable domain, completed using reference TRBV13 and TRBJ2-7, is AAGVIQSPRHLIKEKRETATLKCYPIPRHDTVYWYQQGPGQDPQFLISFYEKMQSDKGSIPDRFSAQQFSDYHSELNMSSLELGDSALYFCASSLAGAEQYFGPGTRLTVT.

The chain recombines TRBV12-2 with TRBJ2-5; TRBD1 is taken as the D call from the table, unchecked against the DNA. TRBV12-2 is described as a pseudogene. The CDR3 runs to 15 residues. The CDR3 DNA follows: TGTGCAAGTCGCCTGGACAGGGGGCGACAAGAGACCCAGTACTTC. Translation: CASRLDRGRQETQYF.

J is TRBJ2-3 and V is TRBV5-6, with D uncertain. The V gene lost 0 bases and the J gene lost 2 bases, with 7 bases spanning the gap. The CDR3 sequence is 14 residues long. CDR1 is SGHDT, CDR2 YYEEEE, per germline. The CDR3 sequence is CASSLVQNTDTQYF. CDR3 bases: TGTGCCAGCAGCTTGGTCCAGAACACAGATACGCAGTATTTT. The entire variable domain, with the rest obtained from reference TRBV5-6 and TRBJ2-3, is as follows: DAGVTQSPTHLIKTRGQQVTLRCSPKSGHDTVSWYQQALGQGPQFIFQYYEEEERQRGNFPDRFSGHQFPNYSSELNVNALLLGDSALYLCASSLVQNTDTQYFGPGTRLTVL.

Here the CDR3 reads CASSVGSRNEKLFF. In DNA form, the CDR3 reads TGTGCCAGCAGCGTAGGATCTAGGAATGAAAAACTGTTTTTT. V usage is TRBV9 and J usage is TRBJ1-4; D remains unclear. Germline V CDR1 and CDR2: SGDLS, YYNGEE. The germline V and J ends were trimmed by 0 bases and 5 bases, with 8 bases remaining between them. The CDR3 runs 14 residues. The variable domain in full, completed from reference TRBV9 and TRBJ1-4, reads DSGVTQTPKHLITATGQRVTLRCSPRSGDLSVYWYQQSLDQGLQFLIQYYNGEERAKGNILERFSAQQFPDLHSELNLSSLELGDSALYFCASSVGSRNEKLFFGSGTQLSVL.

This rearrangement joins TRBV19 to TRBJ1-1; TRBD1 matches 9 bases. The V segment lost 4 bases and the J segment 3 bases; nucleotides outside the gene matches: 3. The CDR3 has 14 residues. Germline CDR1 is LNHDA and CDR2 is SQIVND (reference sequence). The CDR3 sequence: CASSTHRGHTEAFF. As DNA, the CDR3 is TGTGCCAGTAGTACCCACAGGGGGCACACTGAAGCTTTCTTT.

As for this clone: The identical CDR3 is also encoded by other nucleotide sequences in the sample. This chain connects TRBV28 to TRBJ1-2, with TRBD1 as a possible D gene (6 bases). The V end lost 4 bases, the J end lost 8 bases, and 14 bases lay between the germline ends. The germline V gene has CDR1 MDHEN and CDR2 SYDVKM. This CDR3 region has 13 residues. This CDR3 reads CASSSTGGGGYTF. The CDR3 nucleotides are TGTGCCAGCAGTTCGACTGGCGGGGGCGGCTACACCTTC.

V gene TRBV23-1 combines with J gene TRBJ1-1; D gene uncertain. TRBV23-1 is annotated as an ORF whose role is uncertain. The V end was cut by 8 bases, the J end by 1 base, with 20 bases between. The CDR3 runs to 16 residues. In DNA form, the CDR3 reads TGCGCCAGCGGCGGTAAGAGGGTCGAGGCGAACACTGAAGCTTTCTTT. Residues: CASGGKRVEANTEAFF.

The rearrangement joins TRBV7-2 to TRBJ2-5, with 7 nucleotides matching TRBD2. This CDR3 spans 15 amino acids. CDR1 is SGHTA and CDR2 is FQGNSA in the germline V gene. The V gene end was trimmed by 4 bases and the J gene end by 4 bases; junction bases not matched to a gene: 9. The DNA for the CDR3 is TGTGCCAGCAGCTCCCGGGCTAGCGGAGTAGAGACCCAGTACTTC. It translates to CASSSRASGVETQYF.

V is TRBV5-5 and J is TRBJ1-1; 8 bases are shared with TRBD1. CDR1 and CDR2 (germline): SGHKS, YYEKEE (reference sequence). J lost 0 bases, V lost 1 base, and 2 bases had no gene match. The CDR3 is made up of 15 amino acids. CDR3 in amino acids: CASSLWTGMNTEAFF. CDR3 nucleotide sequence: TGTGCCAGCAGCTTGTGGACAGGGATGAACACTGAAGCTTTCTTT. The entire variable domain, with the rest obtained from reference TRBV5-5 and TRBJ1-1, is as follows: DAGVTQSPTHLIKTRGQQVTLRCSPISGHKSVSWYQQVLGQGPQFIFQYYEKEERGRGNFPDRFSARQFPNYSSELNVNALLLGDSALYLCASSLWTGMNTEAFFGQGTRLTVV.